These T cell receptor beta chains were read from a single sample in a study of cytomegalovirus exposure and HLA in healthy donors. This table comes from immunoSEQ multiplex PCR, and its TCRdb copy is limited to in-frame clones, with some not included. Here the sample spans roughly 140,000 clones, roughly 78% being singletons. Sequenced material: PBMCs. The receptors shown here come from a female donor in good health and CMV-seronegative. Both conserved end residues are part of each CDR3. The order of the fields is clone size, J gene, D gene, V gene, CDR3 protein, CDR3 DNA. A D gene is named only where the DNA matches it firmly. Size is stated for part of the rows, as once, few or many counts, or as a class when the clone is expanded.

NA,TRBJ2-1,TRBD1,TRBV29-1,CSAGTGSYNEQFF,TGCAGCGCAGGGACAGGCTCCTACAATGAGCAGTTCTTC
NA,TRBJ1-6,NA,TRBV27,CASSPSSRAGNSPLHF,TGTGCCAGCAGCCCTTCCAGCAGGGCCGGGAATTCACCCCTCCACTTT
NA,TRBJ1-2,NA,TRBV28,CASRRPYWQDFYGYTF,TGTGCCAGCAGGCGCCCTTACTGGCAGGACTTCTATGGCTACACCTTC
NA,TRBJ2-3,TRBD2,TRBV4-1,CASSQKGLAGGHRNTDTQYF,TGCGCCAGCAGCCAAAAGGGGCTAGCGGGGGGCCACCGAAACACAGATACGCAGTATTTT
NA,TRBJ1-5,NA,TRBV27,CASSLRGSSSNQPQHF,TGTGCCAGCAGTTTACGGGGATCCTCTAGCAATCAGCCCCAGCATTTT
few,TRBJ1-4,NA,TRBV27,CASSLRRWEKLFF,TGTGCCAGCAGCCTGCGGAGATGGGAAAAACTGTTTTTT
NA,TRBJ1-1,TRBD1,TRBV5-5,CASRDGTGYFTEAFF,TGTGCCAGCAGAGACGGGACAGGGTATTTCACTGAAGCTTTCTTT
NA,TRBJ1-2,NA,TRBV27,CASSLRRGFEGYPF,TGTGCCAGCAGTTTAAGGAGAGGATTTGAAGGCTACCCCTTC
NA,TRBJ1-2,NA,TRBV5-1,CASSLEAGPSNYGYTF,TGCGCCAGCAGCTTGGAGGCAGGCCCCTCTAACTATGGCTACACCTTC
NA,TRBJ1-2,NA,TRBV5-1,CASSLVGGRGYGYTF,TGCGCCAGCAGCTTGGTCGGGGGGCGCGGTTATGGCTACACCTTC
NA,TRBJ2-7,TRBD1,TRBV6-1,CASTFLGQGSNEQYF,TGTGCCAGCACTTTCCTGGGACAGGGGTCGAACGAGCAGTACTTC
NA,TRBJ2-7,NA,TRBV14,CASSRSTGFEQYF,TGTGCCAGCAGCCGTAGTACAGGCTTCGAGCAGTACTTC
NA,TRBJ1-5,NA,TRBV7-9,CASSPSGGPGFNQPQHF,TGTGCCAGCAGCCCATCGGGGGGGCCCGGGTTCAATCAGCCCCAGCATTTT
NA,TRBJ1-1,TRBD1,TRBV9,CASSPRQGTTEAFF,TGTGCCAGCAGTCCTAGACAGGGCACGACTGAAGCTTTCTTT
NA,TRBJ1-2,TRBD1,TRBV7-9,CASRWTGNNYGYPF,TGTGCCAGCAGATGGACAGGGAACAACTATGGCTACCCCTTC
NA,TRBJ1-5,NA,TRBV28,CASSSQGVWNQPQHF,TGTGCCAGCAGTTCGCAGGGTGTGTGGAATCAGCCCCAGCATTTT
NA,TRBJ1-5,NA,TRBV13,CASSTSGNQPQHF,TGTGCCAGCAGTACAAGTGGCAATCAGCCCCAGCATTTT
NA,TRBJ2-7,NA,TRBV18,CASSPARSRVGAYEQYF,TGTGCCAGCTCACCAGCTCGATCCAGGGTGGGGGCTTACGAGCAGTACTTC
NA,TRBJ2-2,NA,TRBV30,CAWRDGIGAGELFF,TGTGCCTGGAGAGACGGGATTGGGGCCGGGGAGCTGTTTTTT
NA,TRBJ1-3,NA,TRBV25-1,CASSGTGGTWGNTIYF,TGTGCCAGCAGTGGCACGGGCGGGACTTGGGGAAACACCATATATTTT
NA,TRBJ2-2,TRBD1,TRBV19,CASSIGTGYFGELFF,TGTGCCAGTAGTATAGGGACAGGGTACTTCGGGGAGCTGTTTTTT
NA,TRBJ2-3,NA,TRBV6-6,CASTLQREDTQYF,TGTGCCAGCACACTGCAACGGGAGGATACGCAGTATTTT
once,TRBJ1-4,TRBD1,TRBV28,CAGGGQRNEKLFF,TGTGCCGGAGGGGGACAGAGGAATGAAAAACTGTTTTTT
NA,TRBJ2-7,TRBD1,TRBV4-1,CASSQVQRTGVPYEQYF,TGCGCCAGCAGCCAGGTCCAAAGGACAGGGGTCCCCTACGAGCAGTACTTC
once,TRBJ1-2,TRBD1,TRBV6-5,CASSSRPTGAGYGYTF,TGTGCCAGCAGTTCAAGACCAACAGGGGCGGGCTATGGCTACACCTTC
NA,TRBJ1-6,NA,TRBV6-5,CASSYGPFSDNSPLHF,TGTGCCAGCAGTTACGGGCCTTTTTCGGATAATTCACCCCTCCACTTT
NA,TRBJ1-4,TRBD1,TRBV27,CASSFLGQGETNEKLFF,TGTGCCAGCAGTTTCTTGGGACAGGGAGAAACTAATGAAAAACTGTTTTTT
NA,TRBJ2-3,NA,TRBV7-6,CASSLVAGKNTQYF,TGTGCCAGCAGCTTAGTTGCGGGGAAGAATACGCAGTATTTT
NA,TRBJ1-4,NA,TRBV28,CASSFPIGLATNEKLFF,TGTGCCAGCAGTTTCCCTATTGGACTCGCAACTAATGAAAAACTGTTTTTT
NA,TRBJ1-2,TRBD1,TRBV30,CAFVRDRGPYGYTF,TGTGCCTTTGTCCGGGACAGGGGGCCCTATGGCTACACCTTC
NA,TRBJ2-5,NA,TRBV15,CATSRLGTETQYF,TGTGCCACCAGCAGATTGGGGACTGAGACCCAGTACTTC
NA,TRBJ1-2,NA,TRBV29-1,CSVHASSRVQGYTF,TGCAGCGTTCATGCTAGTTCGAGGGTTCAGGGCTACACCTTC